The clone carrying this T cell receptor (beta chain) was observed a handful of times. Its antigen is not identified. The sample belongs to a study of CD8+ T cells in alopecia areata. Study-level points and caveats: Having just one nonresponder leaves the connection between baseline CD8+ expansion and response unresolved.

In each case, RNA was isolated and then reverse transcribed into cDNA as the sequencing template. Assay: immunoSEQ multiplex PCR; the TCRdb copy retains only in-frame clones and omits some. The table has approximately 300,000 clones, 58% seen once. Treatment indicated: oral pan-JAK inhibitor, 5-10 mg twice daily. The CDR3 is made up of 16 amino acids. V was clipped by 0 bases and J by 4 bases, with 14 bases between them. The germline V gene encodes CDR1 MGHDK and CDR2 SYGVNS. The receptor comes from a human donor with alopecia areata. This sequence joins TRBV25-1 and TRBJ2-3, with D uncertain. The sample consisted of CD4+ T cells sorted from blood, taken at week 24, from a patient treated with tofacitinib. CDR3 residues: CASSEYRANTADTQYF. The CDR3 bases are TGTGCCAGCAGTGAATATAGGGCCAACACCGCAGATACGCAGTATTTT.